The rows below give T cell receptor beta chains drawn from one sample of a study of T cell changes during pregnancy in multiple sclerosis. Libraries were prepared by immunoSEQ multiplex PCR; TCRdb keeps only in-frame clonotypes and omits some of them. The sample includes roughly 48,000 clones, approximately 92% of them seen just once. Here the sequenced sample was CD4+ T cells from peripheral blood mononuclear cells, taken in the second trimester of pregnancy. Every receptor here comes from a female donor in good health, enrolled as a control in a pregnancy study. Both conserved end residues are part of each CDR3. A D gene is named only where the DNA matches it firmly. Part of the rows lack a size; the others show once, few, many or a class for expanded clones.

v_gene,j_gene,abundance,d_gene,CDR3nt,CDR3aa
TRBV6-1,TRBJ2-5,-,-,TGTGCCAGCAGTGAACAGGCCCAAGAGACCCAGTACTTC,CASSEQAQETQYF
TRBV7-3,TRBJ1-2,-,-,TGTGCCAGCAGCCCAGTCCCGGGTTCTAACTATGGCTACACCTTC,CASSPVPGSNYGYTF
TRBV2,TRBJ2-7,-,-,TGTGCCAGCAGTGGAGGGTGGGGGCTATTAGGCGAGCAGTACTTC,CASSGGWGLLGEQYF
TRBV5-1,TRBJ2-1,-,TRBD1,TGCGCCAGCAGCTCCGACAGGGACCTAAACAATGAGCAGTTCTTC,CASSSDRDLNNEQFF
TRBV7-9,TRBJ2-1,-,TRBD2,TGTGCCAGCAGCTTGTCACTAGCGGGGGCGTACAATGAGCAGTTCTTC,CASSLSLAGAYNEQFF
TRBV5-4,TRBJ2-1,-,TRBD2,TGTGCCAGCAGCCAAGCGGGAGGTAGATCAGTCTACAATGAGCAGTTCTTC,CASSQAGGRSVYNEQFF
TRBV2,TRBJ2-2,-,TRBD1,TGTGCCAGCAGTTCACGGACAGGCTCCGGGGAGCTGTTTTTT,CASSSRTGSGELFF
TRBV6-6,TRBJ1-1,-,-,TGTGCCAGCAGTTACGACAGGACGACTGAAGCTTTCTTT,CASSYDRTTEAFF
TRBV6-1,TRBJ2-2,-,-,TGTGCCAGCAATCCAGCGGGTAACACCGGGGAGCTGTTTTTT,CASNPAGNTGELFF
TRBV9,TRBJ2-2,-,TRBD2,TGTGCCAGCAGCGTAGAAGCGGGAGGACCCGGGGAGCTGTTTTTT,CASSVEAGGPGELFF
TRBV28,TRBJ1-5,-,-,TGTGCCAGCAGTCTGACAGGCAATCAGCCCCAGCATTTT,CASSLTGNQPQHF
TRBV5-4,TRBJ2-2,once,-,TGTGCCAGCAGCCTCCAGGGGCATTCCACCGGGGAGCTGTTTTTT,CASSLQGHSTGELFF
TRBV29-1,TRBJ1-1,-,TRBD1,TGCAGCGCACAGGGGGCTGGAGGCACTGAAGCTTTCTTT,CSAQGAGGTEAFF
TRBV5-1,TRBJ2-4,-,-,TGCGCCAGCAGCTGGCGGGACAGAAACATTCAGTACTTC,CASSWRDRNIQYF
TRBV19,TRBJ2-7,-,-,TGTGCCAGTAGTATAACGGGACACAGACTTTACGAGCAGTACTTC,CASSITGHRLYEQYF
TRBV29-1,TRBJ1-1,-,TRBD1,TGCAGCGTCGAAGGGGACAGGGCGAACACTGAAGCTTTCTTT,CSVEGDRANTEAFF
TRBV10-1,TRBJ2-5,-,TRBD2,TGCGCCAGCAGTCAAGCGGGGACTCAAGAGACCCAGTACTTC,CASSQAGTQETQYF
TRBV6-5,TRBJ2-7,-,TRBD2,TGTGCCAGCTCTTCTAGCGGACGTACCTACGAGCAGTACTTC,CASSSSGRTYEQYF
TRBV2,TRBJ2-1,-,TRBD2,TGTGCCAGCAGTGAAGCACTAGCGGGAGGTGAGCAGTTCTTC,CASSEALAGGEQFF
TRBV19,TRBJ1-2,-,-,TGTGCCAGTGCTACTTTCAGGGCCAACTATGGCTACACCTTC,CASATFRANYGYTF
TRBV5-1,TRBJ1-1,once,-,TGCGCCAGCAGCTTGTTGGCGGGGACTGAAGCTTTCTTT,CASSLLAGTEAFF
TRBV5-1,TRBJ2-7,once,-,TGCGCCAGCAGCCTTTGGACAGTCCCCTACGAGCAGTACTTC,CASSLWTVPYEQYF
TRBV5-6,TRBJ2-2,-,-,TGTGCCAGCAGCTTGGTGGTTAAGCGACCGAACACCGGGGAGCTGTTTTTT,CASSLVVKRPNTGELFF
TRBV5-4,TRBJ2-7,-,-,TGTGCCAGCAGCTTGACTACCTCAACCTACGAGCAGTACTTC,CASSLTTSTYEQYF
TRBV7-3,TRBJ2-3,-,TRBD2,TGTGCCAGCAGCTTAGGACTAGCGGGAGGGTGGGCAGATACGCAGTATTTT,CASSLGLAGGWADTQYF
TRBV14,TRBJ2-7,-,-,TGTGCCAGCAGCCAAGGACCGGGGGAGCAGTACTTC,CASSQGPGEQYF
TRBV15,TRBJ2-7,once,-,TGTGCCACCAGCTCAGCCGGGATCCCCGCCGAAGAGCAGTACTTC,CATSSAGIPAEEQYF
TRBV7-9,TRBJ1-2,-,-,TGTGCCAGCAGTTCTAGTGCCCCGTATGGCTACACCTTC,CASSSSAPYGYTF
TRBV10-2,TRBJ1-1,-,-,TGCGCCAGCAGTGAGGGTCGGGGAGGGGGAAGGAACACTGAAGCTTTCTTT,CASSEGRGGGRNTEAFF
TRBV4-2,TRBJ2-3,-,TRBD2,TGTGCCAGCAGCCCTCTAGCGGGCCGGAGCGGAGATACGCAGTATTTT,CASSPLAGRSGDTQYF
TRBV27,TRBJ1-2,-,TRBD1,TGTGCCAGCAGCTACACAGGGGTGCGGGGCTACACCTTC,CASSYTGVRGYTF
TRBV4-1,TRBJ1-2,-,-,TGCGCCAGCAGCCCCGATTGGGGGGGGGATGGCTACACCTTC,CASSPDWGGDGYTF
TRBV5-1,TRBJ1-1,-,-,TGCGCCAGCAGCTTGGCCTCGGGAACGGGGAGCGACACTGAAGCTTTCTTT,CASSLASGTGSDTEAFF
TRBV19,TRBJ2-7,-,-,TGTGCCAGTGGGTGGACAGGGCGGGAGGAGCAGTACTTC,CASGWTGREEQYF
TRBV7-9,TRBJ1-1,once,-,TGTGCCAGCAGCCCGCTACTGCGGGGAGGGAACACTGAAGCTTTCTTT,CASSPLLRGGNTEAFF
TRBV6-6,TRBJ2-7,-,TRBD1,TGTGCCGCCCACAGGGGGAGCTCCTACGAGCAGTACTTC,CAAHRGSSYEQYF
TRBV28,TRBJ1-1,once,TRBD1,TGTGCCAGCAGCCCTAGACAGGGGACCACTGAAGCTTTCTTT,CASSPRQGTTEAFF
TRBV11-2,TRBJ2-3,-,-,TGTGCCAGCAGCTTAGGTCTAGTAGTCTTCTCAGATACGCAGTATTTT,CASSLGLVVFSDTQYF
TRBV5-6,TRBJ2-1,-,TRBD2,TGTGCCAGCATCCCTAGGGTGGCTAGCGGGCCGCATGAGCAGTTCTTC,CASIPRVASGPHEQFF
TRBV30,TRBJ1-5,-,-,TGTGCCTGGAGTCCATTCGGGGGGCGAGGTAATCAGCCCCAGCATTTT,CAWSPFGGRGNQPQHF
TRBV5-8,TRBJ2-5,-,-,TGTGCCAGCAGCCGGACAGTCCAAGAGACCCAGTACTTC,CASSRTVQETQYF
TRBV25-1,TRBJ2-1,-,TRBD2,TGTGCCAGCGGGTGGAGGACTAGCGGTAATGAGCAGTTCTTC,CASGWRTSGNEQFF
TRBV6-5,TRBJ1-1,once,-,TGTGCCAGCAGCCCCGTCCAGTTCATGAACACTGAAGCTTTCTTT,CASSPVQFMNTEAFF
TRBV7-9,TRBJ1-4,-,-,TGTGCCAGCAGCTCACAGGGTGGTAGTGAAAAACTGTTTTTT,CASSSQGGSEKLFF
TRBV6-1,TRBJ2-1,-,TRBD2,TGTGCCAGCAGTGACCCGGGGGGTCGCAATGAGCAGTTCTTC,CASSDPGGRNEQFF
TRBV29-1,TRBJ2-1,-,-,TGCAGCGCCCGGCTAGCAGGTGAGCAGTTCTTC,CSARLAGEQFF
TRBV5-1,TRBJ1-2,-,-,TGCGCCAGCAGCTTGAAGGCAGGATCCTCGCATGGCTACACCTTC,CASSLKAGSSHGYTF
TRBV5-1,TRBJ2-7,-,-,TGCGCCAGCAGCTTGGGACAGGATATCTACGAGCAGTACTTC,CASSLGQDIYEQYF
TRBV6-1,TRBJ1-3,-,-,TGTGCCAGCAGTCCCCCCGCCGGCTCTGGAAACACCATATATTTT,CASSPPAGSGNTIYF
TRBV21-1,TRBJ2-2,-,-,TGTGCCAGCAGCTTGGCAGGGGGCGCGAGTGGAACCGGGGAGCTGTTTTTT,CASSLAGGASGTGELFF
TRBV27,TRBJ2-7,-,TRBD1,TGTGCCAGCAGTAAGACAGGGACCTACGAGCAGTACTTC,CASSKTGTYEQYF
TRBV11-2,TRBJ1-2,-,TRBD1,TGTGCCAGCAGCTTAGGGGACAGCTATGGCTACACCTTC,CASSLGDSYGYTF
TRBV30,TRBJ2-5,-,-,TGTGCCTGGGGCCCGGAGCCCCAAGAGACCCAGTACTTC,CAWGPEPQETQYF
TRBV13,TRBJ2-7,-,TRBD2,TGTGCCAGCAGCACCCCGGCTAGCGGGAGGGCCTGGTTC,CASSTPASGRAWF
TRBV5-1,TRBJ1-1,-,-,TGCGCCAGCAGCTCATACAGGGTGGGCACTGAAGCTTTCTTT,CASSSYRVGTEAFF